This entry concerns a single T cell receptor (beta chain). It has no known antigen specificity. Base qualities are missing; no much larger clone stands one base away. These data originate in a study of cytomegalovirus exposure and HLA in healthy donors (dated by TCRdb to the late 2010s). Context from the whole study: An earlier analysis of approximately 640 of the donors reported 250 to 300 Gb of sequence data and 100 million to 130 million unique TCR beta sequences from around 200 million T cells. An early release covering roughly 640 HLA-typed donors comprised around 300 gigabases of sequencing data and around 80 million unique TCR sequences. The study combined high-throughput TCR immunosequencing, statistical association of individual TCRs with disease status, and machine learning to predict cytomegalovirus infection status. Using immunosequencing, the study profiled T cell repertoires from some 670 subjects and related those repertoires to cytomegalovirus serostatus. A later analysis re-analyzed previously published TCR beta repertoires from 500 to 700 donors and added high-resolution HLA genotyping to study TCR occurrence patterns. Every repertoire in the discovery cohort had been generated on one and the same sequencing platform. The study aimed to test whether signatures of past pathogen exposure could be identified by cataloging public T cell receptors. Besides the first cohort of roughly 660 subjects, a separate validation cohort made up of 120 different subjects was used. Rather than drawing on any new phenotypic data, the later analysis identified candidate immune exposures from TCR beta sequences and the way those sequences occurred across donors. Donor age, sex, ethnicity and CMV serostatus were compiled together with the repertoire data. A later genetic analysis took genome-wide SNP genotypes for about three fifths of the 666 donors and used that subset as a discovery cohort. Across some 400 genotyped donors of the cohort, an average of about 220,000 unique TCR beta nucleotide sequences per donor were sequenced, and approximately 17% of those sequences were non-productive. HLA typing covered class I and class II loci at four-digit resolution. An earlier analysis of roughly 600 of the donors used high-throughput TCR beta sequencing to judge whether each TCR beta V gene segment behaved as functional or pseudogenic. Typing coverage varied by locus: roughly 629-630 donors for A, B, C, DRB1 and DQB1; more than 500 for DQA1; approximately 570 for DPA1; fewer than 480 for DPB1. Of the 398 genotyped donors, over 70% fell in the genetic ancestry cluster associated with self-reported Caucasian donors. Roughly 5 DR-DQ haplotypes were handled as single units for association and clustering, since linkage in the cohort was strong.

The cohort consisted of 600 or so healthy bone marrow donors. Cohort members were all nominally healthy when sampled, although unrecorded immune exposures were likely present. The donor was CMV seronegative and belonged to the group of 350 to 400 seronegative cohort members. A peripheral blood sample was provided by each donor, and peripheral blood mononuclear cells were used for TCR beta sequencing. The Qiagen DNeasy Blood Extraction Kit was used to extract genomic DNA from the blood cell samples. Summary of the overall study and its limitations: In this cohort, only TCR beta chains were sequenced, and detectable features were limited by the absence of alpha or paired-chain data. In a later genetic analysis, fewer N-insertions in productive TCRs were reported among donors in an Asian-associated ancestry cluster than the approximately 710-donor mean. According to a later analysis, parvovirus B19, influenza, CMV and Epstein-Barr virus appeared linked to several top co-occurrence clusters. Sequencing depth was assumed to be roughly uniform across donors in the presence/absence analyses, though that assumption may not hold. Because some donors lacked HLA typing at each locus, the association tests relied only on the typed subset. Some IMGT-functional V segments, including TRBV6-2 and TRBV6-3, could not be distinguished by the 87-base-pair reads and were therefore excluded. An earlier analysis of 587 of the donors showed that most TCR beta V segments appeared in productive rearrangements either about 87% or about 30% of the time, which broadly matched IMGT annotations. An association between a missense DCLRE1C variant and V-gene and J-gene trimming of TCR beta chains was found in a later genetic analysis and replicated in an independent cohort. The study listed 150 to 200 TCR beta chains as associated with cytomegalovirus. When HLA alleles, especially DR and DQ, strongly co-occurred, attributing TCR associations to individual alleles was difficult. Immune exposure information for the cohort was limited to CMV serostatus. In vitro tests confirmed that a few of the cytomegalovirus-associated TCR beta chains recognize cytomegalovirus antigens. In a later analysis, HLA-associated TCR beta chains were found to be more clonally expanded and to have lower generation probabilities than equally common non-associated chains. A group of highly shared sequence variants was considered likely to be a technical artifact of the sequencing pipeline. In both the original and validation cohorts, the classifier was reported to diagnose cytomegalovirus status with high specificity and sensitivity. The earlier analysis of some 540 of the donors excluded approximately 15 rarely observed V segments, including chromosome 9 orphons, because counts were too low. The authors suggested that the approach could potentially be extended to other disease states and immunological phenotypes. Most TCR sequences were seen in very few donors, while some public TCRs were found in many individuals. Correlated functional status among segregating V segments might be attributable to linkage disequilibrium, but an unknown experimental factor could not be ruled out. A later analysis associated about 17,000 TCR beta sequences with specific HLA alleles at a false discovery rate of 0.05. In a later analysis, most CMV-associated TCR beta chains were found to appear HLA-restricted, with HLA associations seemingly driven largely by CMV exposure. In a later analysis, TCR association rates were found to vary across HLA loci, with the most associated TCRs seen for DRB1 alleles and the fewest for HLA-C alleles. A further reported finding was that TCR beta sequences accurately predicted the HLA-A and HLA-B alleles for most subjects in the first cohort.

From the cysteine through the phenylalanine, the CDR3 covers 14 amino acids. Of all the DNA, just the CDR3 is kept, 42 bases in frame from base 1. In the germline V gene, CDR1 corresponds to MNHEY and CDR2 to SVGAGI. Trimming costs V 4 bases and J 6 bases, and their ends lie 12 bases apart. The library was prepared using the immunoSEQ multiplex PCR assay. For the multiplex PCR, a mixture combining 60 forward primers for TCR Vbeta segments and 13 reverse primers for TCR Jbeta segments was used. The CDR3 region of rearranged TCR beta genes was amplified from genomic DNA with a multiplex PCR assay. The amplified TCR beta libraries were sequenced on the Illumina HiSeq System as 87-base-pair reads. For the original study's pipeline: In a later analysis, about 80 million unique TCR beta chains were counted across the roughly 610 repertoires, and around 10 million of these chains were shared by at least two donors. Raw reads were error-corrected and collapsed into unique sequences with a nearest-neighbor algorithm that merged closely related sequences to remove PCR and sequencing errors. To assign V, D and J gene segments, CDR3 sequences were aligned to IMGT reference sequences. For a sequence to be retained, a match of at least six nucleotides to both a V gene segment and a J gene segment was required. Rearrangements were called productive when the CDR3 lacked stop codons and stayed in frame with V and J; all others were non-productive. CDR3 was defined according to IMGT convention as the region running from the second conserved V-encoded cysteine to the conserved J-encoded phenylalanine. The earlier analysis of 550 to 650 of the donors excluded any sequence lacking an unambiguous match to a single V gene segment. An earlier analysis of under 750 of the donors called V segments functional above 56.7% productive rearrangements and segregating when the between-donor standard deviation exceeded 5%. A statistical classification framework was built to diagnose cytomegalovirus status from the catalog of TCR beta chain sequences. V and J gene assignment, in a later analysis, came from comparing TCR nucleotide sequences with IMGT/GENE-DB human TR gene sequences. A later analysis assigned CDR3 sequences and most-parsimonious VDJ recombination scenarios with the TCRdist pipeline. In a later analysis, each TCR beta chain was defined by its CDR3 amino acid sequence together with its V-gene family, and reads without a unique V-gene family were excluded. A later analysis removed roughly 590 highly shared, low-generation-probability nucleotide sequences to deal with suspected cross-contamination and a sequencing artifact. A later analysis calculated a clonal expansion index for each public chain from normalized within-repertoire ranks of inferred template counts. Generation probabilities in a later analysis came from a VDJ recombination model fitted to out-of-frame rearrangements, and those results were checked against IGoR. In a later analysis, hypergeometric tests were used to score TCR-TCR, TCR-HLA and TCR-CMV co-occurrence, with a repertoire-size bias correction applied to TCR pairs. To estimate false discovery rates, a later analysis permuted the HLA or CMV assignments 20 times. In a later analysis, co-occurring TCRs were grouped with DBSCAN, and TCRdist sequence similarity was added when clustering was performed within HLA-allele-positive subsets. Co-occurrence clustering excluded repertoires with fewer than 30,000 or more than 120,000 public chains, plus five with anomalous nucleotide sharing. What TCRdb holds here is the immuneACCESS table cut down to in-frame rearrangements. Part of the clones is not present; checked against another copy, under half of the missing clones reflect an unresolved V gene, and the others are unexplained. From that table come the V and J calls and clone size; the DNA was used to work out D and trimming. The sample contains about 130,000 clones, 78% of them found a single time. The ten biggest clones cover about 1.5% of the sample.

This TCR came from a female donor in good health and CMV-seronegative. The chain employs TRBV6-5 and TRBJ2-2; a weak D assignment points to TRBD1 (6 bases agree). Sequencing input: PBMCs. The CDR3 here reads CASSWTVPPGELFF. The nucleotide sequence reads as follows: TGTGCCAGCAGTTGGACAGTCCCGCCCGGGGAGCTGTTTTTT.